The 13 T cell receptor beta chains listed next were all sequenced from one sample in a study of brain metastases from non-small cell lung cancer (dated by TCRdb to the late 2010s). Receptor amplification or capture employed the immunoSEQ multiplex PCR assay. Sourced from immuneACCESS, this table was stored by TCRdb with only in-frame sequences that have V and J called. A share of the clones is absent; for the studies checked, an unresolved V gene accounts for under half, and the remainder has no known explanation. The sample profile shows 3,200 or so clones; around nine tenths of them were found once. 6.6% of the sample is taken by the ten largest. The sample was primary lung tumor tissue. The cell subset or site label corresponds to: primary lung tumor paired with brain metastasis. The receptors come from a donor aged 40 or older with non-small cell lung cancer.

The rearrangement links TRBV2 to TRBJ1-3; tentative D call: TRBD1 (5 bases). Germline V gene sequence: CDR1 SNHLY, CDR2 FYNNEI. The CDR3 runs 14 residues. V dropped 8 bases and J dropped 0 bases, with 11 bases sitting between them. The CDR3: CASGVGGSGNTIYF. The CDR3 nucleotides read TGTGCCAGCGGGGTCGGGGGCTCTGGAAACACCATATATTTT.

A word on this clone: The sample carries other DNA sequences with the same CDR3. The chain carries TRBV27 and TRBJ2-1; D call uncertain. Looked up from germline, CDR1 is MNHEY and CDR2 is SMNVEV (reference sequence). With 6 bases removed from V and 0 bases from J, the gap between germline ends came to 15 bases. This CDR3 has 16 residues. The CDR3: CASRLTIESSYNEQFF. The CDR3 DNA reads TGTGCCAGCAGACTAACAATAGAAAGCTCCTACAATGAGCAGTTCTTC.

The chain joins TRBV18 to TRBJ1-5; the D is unclear. This CDR3 has 14 residues. Trimming shortened V by 3 bases and J by 0 bases, and 6 bases separated the two germline ends. CDR1 is KGHSH and CDR2 is LQKENI in the germline V gene. CDR3 sequence: CASSPGISNQPQHF. The CDR3, as DNA: TGTGCCAGCTCACCGGGGATTAGCAATCAGCCCCAGCATTTT.

The chain uses TRBV5-6 and TRBJ2-7; D is ambiguous. Germline V lookup: CDR1 SGHDT, CDR2 YYEEEE. The CDR3 consists of 13 residues. V lost 0 bases, J lost 4 bases, and 8 bases lay in between. The CDR3 spells CASSLALAYEQYF. The DNA of the CDR3 is TGTGCCAGCAGCTTGGCTTTAGCTTACGAGCAGTACTTC.

This clone was counted once. The rearrangement uses TRBV5-5 and TRBJ2-1; D might be TRBD1 (5 bases). Germline V gene sequence: CDR1 SGHKS, CDR2 YYEKEE (reference sequence). Trimming pared 5 bases from V and 8 bases from J, leaving 8 bases between. The CDR3 totals 11 residues. CDR3 in amino acids: CASRRGDEQFF. The DNA for the CDR3 is TGTGCCAGCAGAAGGGGTGATGAGCAGTTCTTC.

The chain joins TRBV6-5 to TRBJ1-6; D might be TRBD1 (6 bases). The CDR3 sequence is 13 residues long. V was cut by 6 bases and J by 5 bases, with 8 bases left in between. CDR1 and CDR2 (germline): MNHEY, SVGAGI. The CDR3 sequence: CASRTGHNSPLHF. In DNA, the CDR3 is TGTGCCAGCAGGACAGGCCATAATTCACCCCTCCACTTT.

The V and J genes are TRBV7-8 and TRBJ2-5, with D perhaps TRBD1 (5 bases). Germline assignment: CDR1 SGHVS and CDR2 FQNEAQ. Trimming left V 1 base short and J 5 bases short, with 14 bases between. There are 15 residues in the CDR3. The CDR3 sequence is CASSLGGRVMETQYF. CDR3 in DNA: TGTGCCAGCAGCTTAGGCGGCAGGGTGATGGAGACCCAGTACTTC.

The V gene is TRBV28, the J gene TRBJ2-7, with 8 bases that match TRBD2. The V gene's germline CDR1 is MDHEN and CDR2 SYDVKM. There are 15 residues in the CDR3. Germline trimming cut 7 bases from V and 3 bases from J; bases unmatched to any gene: 11. For the CDR3, the DNA is TGTGCCAGCACCGGAAAGAGCGGGGGACACTACGAGCAGTACTTC. Protein product: CASTGKSGGHYEQYF.

The genes are TRBV27 and TRBJ1-5, with D maybe TRBD2 (5 bases). The J call is uncertain, as TRBJ2-3 better fits the DNA end. The CDR3 is 15 amino acids. In germline, CDR1 is MNHEY, CDR2 SMNVEV (reference sequence). CDR3: CASSLEGYSNQPQYF. The CDR3 coding sequence is TGTGCCAGCAGTTTAGAGGGATATAGCAATCAGCCCCAGTATTTT.

This chain links TRBV19 with TRBJ1-5; no clear D. Per the germline V gene, CDR1 is LNHDA and CDR2 is SQIVND (reference sequence). This CDR3 has 16 residues. V was shortened by 5 bases and J by 4 bases, with 18 bases between the two germline ends. The CDR3 nucleotides read TGTGCCAGTAGTGCCCCTGAGAGGCGGGTTAATCAGCCCCAGCATTTT. It is translated as CASSAPERRVNQPQHF. The variable domain in full, with the rest retrieved from reference TRBV19 and TRBJ1-5, is DGGITQSPKYLFRKEGQNVTLSCEQNLNHDAMYWYRQDPGQGLRLIYYSQIVNDFQKGDIAEGYSVSREKKESFPLTVTSAQKNPTAFYLCASSAPERRVNQPQHFGDGTRLSIL.

This chain links TRBV5-1 with TRBJ1-2; D possibly corresponds to TRBD1 (6 bases). V lost 0 bases to trimming and J lost 4 bases, with 13 bases between them. CDR1 is SGHRS, CDR2 YFSETQ, per germline. This CDR3 region has 15 residues. This CDR3 reads CASSLETGVGYGYTF. CDR3 in DNA: TGCGCCAGCAGCTTGGAGACAGGAGTGGGCTATGGCTACACCTTC.

This clone was seen only once. The V call is TRBV27, the J call TRBJ2-3, with TRBD2 as a possible D gene (7 bases). The V gene lost 6 bases and the J gene lost 1 base, with 14 bases spanning the gap. The CDR3 is 15 residues long. CDR1 is MNHEY, CDR2 SMNVEV, per germline (reference sequence). CDR3: CASSPRRGRTDTQYF. The CDR3 DNA follows: TGTGCCAGCAGCCCTCGGCGGGGGCGCACAGATACGCAGTATTTT.

The rearrangement uses TRBV3-1 (or the pseudogene TRBV3-2) and TRBJ1-2; TRBD1 matches at 9 bases. Losses at the gene ends were 4 bases for V and 8 bases for J; bases not matched to a gene: 14. Germline lookup yields CDR1 LGHDT and CDR2 YNNKEL (reference sequence). This CDR3 contains 16 residues. CDR3 DNA: TGTGCCAGCAGCCCCTTCCGGGACAGGGCTGTTTACGGCTACACCTTC. Protein sequence: CASSPFRDRAVYGYTF.